A selection of T cell receptor beta chains follows, all from one sample in a study of CD8 T cells in Susac syndrome. One entry per CDR3 protein, called by TCRdb with MiXCR from the immunoSEQ multiplex PCR reads. This sample has some 180,000 distinct CDR3 sequences, with roughly 90% found just once. Sequenced sample: CD4+ T cells from PBMCs. The receptors derive from a human donor with Susac syndrome. Each CDR3 is given with its conserved first and last residue. A D gene is named only where the DNA matches it firmly. Size is omitted from some rows. Given values are once, few, many or a class for expanded clones.

NA	TRBV12-3/TRBV12-4	NA	TRBJ1-2	TGTGCCAGCAGTTTTAATGGTCCTAACTATGGCTACACCTTC	CASSFNGPNYGYTF
NA	TRBV20-1	NA	TRBJ1-2	TGCAGTGCCGTTAGGGTCAGACGTGAAGGCTACACCTTC	CSAVRVRREGYTF
NA	TRBV28	NA	TRBJ1-2	TGTGCCAGCAGTTTGGGCTCAGGGAACTATGGCTACACCTTC	CASSLGSGNYGYTF
NA	TRBV27	NA	TRBJ1-6	TGTGCCAGCAGTCCTGGACAGCCTAATTCACCCCTCCACTTT	CASSPGQPNSPLHF
NA	TRBV19	NA	TRBJ2-3	TGTGCCAGTAGATGGGGTGTGGCAGATACGCAGTATTTT	CASRWGVADTQYF
TRBD1	TRBV20-1	NA	TRBJ2-2	TGCAGTGCTATCAGGGGGTACACCGGGGAGCTGTTTTTT	CSAIRGYTGELFF
NA	TRBV7-2	NA	TRBJ2-3	TGTGCCAGCAGCTTTCGGGGGCCTGTGGATACGCAGTATTTT	CASSFRGPVDTQYF
TRBD2	TRBV7-2	NA	TRBJ2-7	TGTGCCAGCATGGGGGGGGGAGATGGACTGGACTACTACGAGCAGTACTTC	CASMGGGDGLDYYEQYF
NA	TRBV19	NA	TRBJ2-1	TGTGCCAGTAGTATATGGTCAACTTACAATGAGCAGTTCTTC	CASSIWSTYNEQFF
NA	TRBV19	NA	TRBJ2-3	TGTGCCGTAGGGAGAGATACGCAGTATTTT	CAVGRDTQYF
NA	TRBV4-2	NA	TRBJ2-7	TGTGCCAGCAGCCAAGATCTGTCAGTGGCCGGTTTCTACGAGCAGTACTTC	CASSQDLSVAGFYEQYF
TRBD2	TRBV10-2	NA	TRBJ2-5	TGCGCCAGCAGTATGGGACTAGCGGGGGGGCAAGAGACCCAGTACTTC	CASSMGLAGGQETQYF
NA	TRBV7-9	NA	TRBJ2-4	TGTGCCAGCAGCTTAGTAGTTACGACGACCCCCGGAAACATTCAGTACTTC	CASSLVVTTTPGNIQYF
NA	TRBV2	NA	TRBJ2-1	TGTGCCAGCAGTCCTTCGGTCTCCTACAATGAGCAGTTCTTC	CASSPSVSYNEQFF
TRBD2	TRBV7-3	NA	TRBJ2-2	TGTGCCAGCAGCCCACGGACTAGCGTGAACACCGGGGAGCTGTTTTTT	CASSPRTSVNTGELFF
NA	TRBV12-3/TRBV12-4	NA	TRBJ1-4	TGTGCCAGCTCCCTCCAAGGGGCTAATGAAAAACTGTTTTTT	CASSLQGANEKLFF
NA	TRBV20-1	once	TRBJ1-2	TGCAGTGCTAGAGATTCTCAGGTCCCTGGCTACACCTTC	CSARDSQVPGYTF
NA	TRBV12-2	once	TRBJ1-5	TGTGCAAGTCGCCTAAGGGGGATTTGTAATCAGCCCCAGCATTTT	CASRLRGICNQPQHF
TRBD2	TRBV19	NA	TRBJ2-7	TGTGCCAGTAGCAAACTAGCGGGAATTGACCAGTACTTC	CASSKLAGIDQYF
TRBD1	TRBV29-1	NA	TRBJ2-7	TGCAGCGTTGAAGAGGACAGGGGGCACTCCTACGAGCAGTACTTC	CSVEEDRGHSYEQYF
NA	TRBV7-2	NA	TRBJ1-1	TGTGCCAGCAGACGTCTGGCTGAAGCTTTCTTT	CASRRLAEAFF
NA	TRBV2	once	TRBJ1-5	TGTGCCAGCAGTGAAGCGGAACAGTATCAGCCCCAGCATTTT	CASSEAEQYQPQHF
NA	TRBV12-3/TRBV12-4	NA	TRBJ2-7	TGTGCCAGCAGTTTAGGCGGAGGCGACGAGCAGTACTTC	CASSLGGGDEQYF
TRBD1	TRBV24-1	NA	TRBJ2-5	TGTGCCACCAGTGATCCAACAGGGGCGGGAGAGACCCAGTACTTC	CATSDPTGAGETQYF
NA	TRBV12-3/TRBV12-4	NA	TRBJ2-3	TGTGCCAGCAGTTTAGGGGGGACCCATTTCACAGATACGCAGTATTTT	CASSLGGTHFTDTQYF
NA	TRBV4-1	NA	TRBJ2-7	TGCGCCAGCAGCCAAGATGACATTAGCTCCTACGAGCAGTACTTC	CASSQDDISSYEQYF
TRBD2	TRBV20-1	NA	TRBJ2-1	TGCAGTGCCCCTAGCGGCTCTACGGGTGAGCAGTTCTTC	CSAPSGSTGEQFF
NA	TRBV28	NA	TRBJ2-4	TGTGCCAGCAGTTTACTAGCGAACATTCAGTACTTC	CASSLLANIQYF
TRBD2	TRBV5-1	NA	TRBJ2-1	TGCGCCAGCAGCTTAGGGCGGGGGGGCGTAGATGAGCAGTTCTTC	CASSLGRGGVDEQFF
NA	TRBV2	NA	TRBJ1-2	TGTGCCAGCACCCAGACAGAAGCAGTCGCCTATGGCTACACCTTC	CASTQTEAVAYGYTF
TRBD2	TRBV12-3/TRBV12-4	NA	TRBJ2-3	TGTGCCAGCAGTTTAGCGCGAATCGGGGGGGCCGATACGCAGTATTTT	CASSLARIGGADTQYF
NA	TRBV20-1	NA	TRBJ1-2	TGCAGTGCTAGAGGTGCGGGGGGGGGAAACTATGGCTACACCTTC	CSARGAGGGNYGYTF